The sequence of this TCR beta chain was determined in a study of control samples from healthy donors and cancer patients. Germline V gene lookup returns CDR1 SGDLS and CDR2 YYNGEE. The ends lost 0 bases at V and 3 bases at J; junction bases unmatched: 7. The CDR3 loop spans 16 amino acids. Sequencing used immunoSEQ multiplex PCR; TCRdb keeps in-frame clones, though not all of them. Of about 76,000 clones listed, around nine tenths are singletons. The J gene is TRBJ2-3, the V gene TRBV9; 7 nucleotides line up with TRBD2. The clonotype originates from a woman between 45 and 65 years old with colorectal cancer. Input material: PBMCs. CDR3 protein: CASSVAGASGTDTQYF. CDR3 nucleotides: TGTGCCAGCAGCGTAGCTGGGGCTAGCGGAACAGATACGCAGTATTTT.